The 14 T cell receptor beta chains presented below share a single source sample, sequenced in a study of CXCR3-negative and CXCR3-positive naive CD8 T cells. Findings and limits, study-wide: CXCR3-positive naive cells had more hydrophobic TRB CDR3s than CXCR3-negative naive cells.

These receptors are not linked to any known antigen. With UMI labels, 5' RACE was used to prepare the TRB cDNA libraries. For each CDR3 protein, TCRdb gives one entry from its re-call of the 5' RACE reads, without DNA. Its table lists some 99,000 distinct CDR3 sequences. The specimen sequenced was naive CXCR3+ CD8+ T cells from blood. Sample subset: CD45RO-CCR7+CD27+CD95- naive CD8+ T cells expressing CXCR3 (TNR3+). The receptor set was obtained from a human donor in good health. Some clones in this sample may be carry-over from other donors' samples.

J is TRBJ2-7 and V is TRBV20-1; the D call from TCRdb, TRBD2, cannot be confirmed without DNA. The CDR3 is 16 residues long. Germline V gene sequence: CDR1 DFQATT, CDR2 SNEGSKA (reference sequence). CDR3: CSARRTGLADSYEQYF.

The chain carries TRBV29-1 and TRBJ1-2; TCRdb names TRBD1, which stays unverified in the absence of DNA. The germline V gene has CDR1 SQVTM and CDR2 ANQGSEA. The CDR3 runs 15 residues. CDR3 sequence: CSVLGGQGVNYGYTF.

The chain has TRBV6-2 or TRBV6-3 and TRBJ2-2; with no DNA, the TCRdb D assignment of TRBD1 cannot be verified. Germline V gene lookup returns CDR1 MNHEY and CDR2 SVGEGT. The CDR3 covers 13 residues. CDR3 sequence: CASWGNPYGELFF.

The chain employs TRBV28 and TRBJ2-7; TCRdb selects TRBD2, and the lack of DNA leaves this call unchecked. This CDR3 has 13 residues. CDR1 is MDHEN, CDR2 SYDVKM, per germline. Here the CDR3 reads CATLAGSAYEQYF.

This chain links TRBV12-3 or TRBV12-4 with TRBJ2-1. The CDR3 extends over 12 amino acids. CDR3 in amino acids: CASSPNYHEQFF.

The CDR3: CASSPEGGRPGYTF. This chain links TRBV5-1 with TRBJ1-2; TCRdb's D gene call, TRBD1, goes unchecked for lack of DNA. Germline assignment: CDR1 SGHRS and CDR2 YFSETQ. CDR3 length equals 14 residues.

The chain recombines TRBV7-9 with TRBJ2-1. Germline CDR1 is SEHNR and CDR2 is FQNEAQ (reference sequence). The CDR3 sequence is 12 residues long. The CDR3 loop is CASSHAVNERFF.

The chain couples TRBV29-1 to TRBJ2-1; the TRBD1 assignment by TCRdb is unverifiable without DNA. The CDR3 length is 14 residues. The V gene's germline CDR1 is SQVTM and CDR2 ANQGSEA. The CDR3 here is CSHGGGSSYNEQFF.

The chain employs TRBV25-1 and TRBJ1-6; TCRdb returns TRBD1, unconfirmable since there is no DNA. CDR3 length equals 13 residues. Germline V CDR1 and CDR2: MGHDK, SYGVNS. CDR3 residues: CASGAGDNSPLHF.

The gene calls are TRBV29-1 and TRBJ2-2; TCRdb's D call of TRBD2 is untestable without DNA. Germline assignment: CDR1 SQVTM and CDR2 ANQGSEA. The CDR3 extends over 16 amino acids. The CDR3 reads CSVEELAGGPSGELFF.

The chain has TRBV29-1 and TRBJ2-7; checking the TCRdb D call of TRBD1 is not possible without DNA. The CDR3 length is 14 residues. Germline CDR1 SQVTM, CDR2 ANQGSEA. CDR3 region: CSVELSTGLREQYF.

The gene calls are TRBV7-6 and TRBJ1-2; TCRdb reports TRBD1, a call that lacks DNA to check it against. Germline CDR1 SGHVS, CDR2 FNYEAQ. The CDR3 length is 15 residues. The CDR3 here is CASSLGGQGLLGYTF.

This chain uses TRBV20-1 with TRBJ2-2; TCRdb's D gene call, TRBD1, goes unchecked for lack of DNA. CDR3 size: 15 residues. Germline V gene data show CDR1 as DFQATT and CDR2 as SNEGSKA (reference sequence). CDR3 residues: CSATIRDKNTGELFF.

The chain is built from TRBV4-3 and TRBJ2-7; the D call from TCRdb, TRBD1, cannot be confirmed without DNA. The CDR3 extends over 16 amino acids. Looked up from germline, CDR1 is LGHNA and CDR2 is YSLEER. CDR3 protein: CASSQVPAGGSYEQYF.